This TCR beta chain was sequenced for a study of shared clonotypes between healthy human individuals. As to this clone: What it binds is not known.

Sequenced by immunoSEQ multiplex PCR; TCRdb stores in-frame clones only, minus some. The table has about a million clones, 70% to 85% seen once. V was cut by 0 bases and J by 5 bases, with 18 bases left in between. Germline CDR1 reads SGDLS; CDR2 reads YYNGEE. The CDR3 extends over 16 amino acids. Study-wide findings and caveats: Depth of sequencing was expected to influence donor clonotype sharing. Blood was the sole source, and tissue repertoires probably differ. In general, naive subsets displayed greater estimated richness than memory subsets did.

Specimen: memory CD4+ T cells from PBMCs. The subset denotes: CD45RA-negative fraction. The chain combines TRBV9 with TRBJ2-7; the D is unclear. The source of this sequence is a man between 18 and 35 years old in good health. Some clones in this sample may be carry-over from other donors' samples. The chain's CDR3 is CASSVAGMGLDHEQYF. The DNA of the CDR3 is TGTGCCAGCAGCGTAGCCGGAATGGGGTTGGATCACGAGCAGTACTTC.